The source of this T cell receptor (beta chain) is a study of blood T cell repertoires in COVID-19. The wider study: Donors in the United States, Italy and Spain gave samples during acute or convalescent COVID-19. PBMCs, B-cell-depleted T cells, or T cells provided the cDNA or gDNA that made up the material.

Sequencing used immunoSEQ multiplex PCR; TCRdb keeps in-frame clones, though not all of them. The sample contains 140,000 to 150,000 clones, 80% of which appear only once. CDR3 length: 13 residues. V was clipped by 6 bases and J by 4 bases; unmatched bases: 4. The sample consisted of peripheral blood. The receptor comes from a man aged 55 to 70 with active or convalescent COVID-19. This chain links TRBV12-3 or TRBV12-4 with TRBJ1-2, with 8 nucleotides matching TRBD1. CDR3 nucleotides: TGTGCCAGCAGCCCAGGGGGCCCCTATGGCTACACCTTC. Protein product: CASSPGGPYGYTF.